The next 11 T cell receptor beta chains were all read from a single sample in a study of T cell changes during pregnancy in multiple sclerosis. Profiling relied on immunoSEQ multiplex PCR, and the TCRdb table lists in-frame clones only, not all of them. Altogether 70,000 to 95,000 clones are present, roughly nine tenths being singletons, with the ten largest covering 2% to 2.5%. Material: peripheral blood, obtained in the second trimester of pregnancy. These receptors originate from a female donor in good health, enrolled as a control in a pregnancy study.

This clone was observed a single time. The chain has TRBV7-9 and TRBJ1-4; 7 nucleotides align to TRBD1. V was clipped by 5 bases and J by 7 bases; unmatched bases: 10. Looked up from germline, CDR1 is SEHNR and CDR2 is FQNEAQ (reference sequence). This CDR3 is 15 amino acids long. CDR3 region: CASSPGQVTGEKLFF. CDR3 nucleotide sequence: TGTGCCAGCAGCCCCGGACAGGTCACCGGTGAAAAACTGTTTTTT.

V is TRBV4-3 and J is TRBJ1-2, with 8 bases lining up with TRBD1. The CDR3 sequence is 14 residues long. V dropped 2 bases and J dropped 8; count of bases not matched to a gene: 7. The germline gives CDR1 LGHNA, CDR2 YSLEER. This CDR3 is CASSQHQGAGGYTF. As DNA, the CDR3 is TGCGCCAGCAGCCAACACCAGGGGGCTGGCGGCTACACCTTC.

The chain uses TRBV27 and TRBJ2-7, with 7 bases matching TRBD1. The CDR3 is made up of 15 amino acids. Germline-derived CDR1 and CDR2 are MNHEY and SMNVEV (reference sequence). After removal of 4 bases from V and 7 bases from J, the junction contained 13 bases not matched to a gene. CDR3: CASSSVRGNKEEQYF. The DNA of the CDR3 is TGTGCCAGCAGTTCGGTCAGGGGGAACAAAGAGGAGCAGTACTTC.

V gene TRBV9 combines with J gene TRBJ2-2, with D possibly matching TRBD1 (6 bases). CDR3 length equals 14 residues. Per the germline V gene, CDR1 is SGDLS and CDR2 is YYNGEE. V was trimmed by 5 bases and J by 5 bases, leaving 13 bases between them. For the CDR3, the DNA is TGTGCCAGCAGGGGACAATTATCGACCGGGGAGCTGTTTTTT. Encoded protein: CASRGQLSTGELFF.

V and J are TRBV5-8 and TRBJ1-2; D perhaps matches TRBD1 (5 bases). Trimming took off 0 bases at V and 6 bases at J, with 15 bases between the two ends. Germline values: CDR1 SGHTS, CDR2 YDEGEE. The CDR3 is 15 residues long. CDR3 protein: CASSLGGLGAHGYTF. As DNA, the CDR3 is TGTGCCAGCAGCTTGGGCGGTCTTGGGGCCCATGGCTACACCTTC.

The DNA of the CDR3 is TGTGCTAGTGGTTCCCCCGGGGGGCGCCGGTCGGAGACCCAGTACTTC. Protein: CASGSPGGRRSETQYF. This chain links TRBV12-5 with TRBJ2-5, with D tentatively TRBD2 (7 bases). This CDR3 is 16 amino acids long. V was clipped by 4 bases and J by 5 bases, with 20 bases between them. Germline-derived CDR1 and CDR2 are LGHNT and FRNRAP.

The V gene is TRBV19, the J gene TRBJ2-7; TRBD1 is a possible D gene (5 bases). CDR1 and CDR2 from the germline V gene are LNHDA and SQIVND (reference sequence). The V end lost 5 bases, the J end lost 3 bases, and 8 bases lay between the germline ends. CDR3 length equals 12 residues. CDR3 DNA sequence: TGTGCCAGTAGTTCGACAGTCTACGAGCAGTACTTC. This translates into CASSSTVYEQYF. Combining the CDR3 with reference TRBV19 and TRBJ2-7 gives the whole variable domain DGGITQSPKYLFRKEGQNVTLSCEQNLNHDAMYWYRQDPGQGLRLIYYSQIVNDFQKGDIAEGYSVSREKKESFPLTVTSAQKNPTAFYLCASSSTVYEQYFGPGTRLTVT.

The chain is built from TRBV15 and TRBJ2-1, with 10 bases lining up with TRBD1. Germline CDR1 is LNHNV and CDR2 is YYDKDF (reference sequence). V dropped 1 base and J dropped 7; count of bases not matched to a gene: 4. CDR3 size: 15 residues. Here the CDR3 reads CATSRARTGGNEQFF. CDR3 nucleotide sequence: TGTGCCACCAGCAGAGCCCGGACAGGGGGGAATGAGCAGTTCTTC.

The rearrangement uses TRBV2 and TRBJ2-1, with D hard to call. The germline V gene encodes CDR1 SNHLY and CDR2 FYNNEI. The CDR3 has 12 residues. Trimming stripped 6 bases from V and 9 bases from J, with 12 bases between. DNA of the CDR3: TGTGCCAGCAGGGTGGAGAGTGGTGAGCAGTTCTTC. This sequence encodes CASRVESGEQFF.

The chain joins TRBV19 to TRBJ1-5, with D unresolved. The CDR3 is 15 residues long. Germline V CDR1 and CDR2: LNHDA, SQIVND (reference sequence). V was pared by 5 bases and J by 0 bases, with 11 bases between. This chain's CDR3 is CASSPTGNSNQPQHF. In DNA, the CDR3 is TGTGCCAGTAGTCCAACGGGGAATAGCAATCAGCCCCAGCATTTT.

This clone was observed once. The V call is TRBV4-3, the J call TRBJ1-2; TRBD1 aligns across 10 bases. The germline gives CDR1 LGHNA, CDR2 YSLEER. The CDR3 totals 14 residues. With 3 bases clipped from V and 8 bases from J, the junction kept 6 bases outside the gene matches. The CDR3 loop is CASSQGQGPRGYTF. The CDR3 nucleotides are TGCGCCAGCAGCCAGGGACAGGGGCCTAGAGGCTACACCTTC.